The 29 T cell receptor beta chains given below trace back to one sample, sequenced in a study of cytomegalovirus exposure and HLA in healthy donors. PCR used 60 Vbeta primers and 13 Jbeta primers. The repertoire was sequenced with immunoSEQ multiplex PCR; TCRdb's copy has only in-frame clones and lacks some. Here the sample table reports about 72,000 clones. Material: PBMCs. Receptors originate from a man aged 40-49 years in good health and CMV-seronegative.

The chain carries TRBV9 and TRBJ1-1; 8 bases are shared with TRBD1. This CDR3 has 15 residues. The germline V gene has CDR1 SGDLS and CDR2 YYNGEE. With 3 bases clipped from V and 3 bases from J, the junction kept 7 bases outside the gene matches. CDR3 residues: CASSGTGGSYTEAFF. The CDR3 DNA follows: TGTGCCAGCAGCGGTACAGGGGGGTCTTACACTGAAGCTTTCTTT.

The CDR3 protein is CASSLRGRGSGGYTF. CDR3 in DNA: TGTGCCAGCAGCTTGCGGGGGCGCGGTAGTGGCGGCTACACCTTC. This sequence joins TRBV11-2 and TRBJ1-2; tentatively, D is TRBD1 (6 bases). Trimming took 3 bases from V and 8 from J, leaving 19 bases between them. There are 15 residues in the CDR3. Germline V lookup: CDR1 SGHAT, CDR2 FQNNGV. Using reference TRBV11-2 and TRBJ1-2 for the parts outside the CDR3, the full variable domain is EAGVAQSPRYKIIEKRQSVAFWCNPISGHATLYWYQQILGQGPKLLIQFQNNGVVDDSQLPKDRFSAERLKGVDSTLKIQPAKLEDSAVYLCASSLRGRGSGGYTFGSGTRLTVV.

The chain joins TRBV2 to TRBJ2-5; D ambiguous. The J call may be incorrect, as the DNA end agrees better with TRBJ2-7. CDR3 length equals 11 residues. Germline V gene lookup returns CDR1 SNHLY and CDR2 FYNNEI. Here the CDR3 reads CASSREYEQYF. CDR3 in DNA: TGTGCCAGCAGTCGAGAGTACGAGCAGTACTTC.

By frequency, this clone registers medium-sized (0.01 to 0.1%). The chain is built from TRBV5-5 and TRBJ2-1, with 14 bases fitting TRBD2. The CDR3 is 20 residues long. Per the germline V gene, CDR1 is SGHKS and CDR2 is YYEKEE (reference sequence). Trimming took 0 bases from V and 4 from J; bases not matched to a gene: 12. Here the CDR3 reads CASSLDPTSGGAGGYNEQFF. In DNA, the CDR3 is TGTGCCAGCAGCTTGGATCCGACTAGCGGGGGGGCCGGAGGATACAATGAGCAGTTCTTC.

The V gene is TRBV4-1, the J gene TRBJ1-5; D uncertain. The CDR3 covers 14 residues. Germline loops: CDR1 MGHRA, CDR2 YSYEKL. Deletions cut 0 bases from V and 3 bases from J, with 6 bases between. The CDR3: CASSQEKYNQPQHF. The CDR3 nucleotides read TGCGCCAGCAGCCAAGAAAAATACAATCAGCCCCAGCATTTT.

This sequence joins TRBV5-1 and TRBJ2-7, with a tentative D call TRBD2 (5 bases). Germline CDR1 SGHRS, CDR2 YFSETQ. Trimming cost V 5 bases and J 3 bases, with 6 bases left between them. The CDR3 runs to 11 residues. The CDR3 region has the DNA TGCGCCAGCAGTGAGGGCTACGAGCAGTACTTC. Translated, it gives CASSEGYEQYF. Supplemented by reference TRBV5-1 and TRBJ2-7, the full variable domain reads KAGVTQTPRYLIKTRGQQVTLSCSPISGHRSVSWYQQTPGQGLQFLFEYFSETQRNKGNFPGRFSGRQFSNSRSEMNVSTLELGDSALYLCASSEGYEQYFGPGTRLTVT.

The chain links TRBV5-6 to TRBJ1-1, with 7 bases lining up with TRBD1. Unmatched junction bases numbered 16, after V lost 2 bases and J lost 0 bases. The CDR3 runs 19 residues. Germline loops: CDR1 SGHDT, CDR2 YYEEEE. CDR3 residues: CASSFRQGPGRRMNTEAFF. As DNA, the CDR3 is TGTGCCAGCAGCTTTAGACAGGGCCCCGGTCGCCGCATGAACACTGAAGCTTTCTTT.

The chain recombines TRBV5-6 with TRBJ1-6; 8 bases are shared with TRBD1. Germline CDR1 reads SGHDT; CDR2 reads YYEEEE. Trimming cost V 2 bases and J 7 bases; bases outside gene matches: 8. The CDR3 runs 16 residues. The CDR3 coding sequence is TGTGCCAGCAGCTTAAGGACAGGGATTCGGAATTCACCCCTCCACTTT. It specifies CASSLRTGIRNSPLHF.

V gene TRBV9 combines with J gene TRBJ1-3, with D possibly being TRBD1 (5 bases). V was cut by 4 bases and J by 4 bases, with 21 bases left in between. The germline gives CDR1 SGDLS, CDR2 YYNGEE. This CDR3 is 17 amino acids long. In nucleotides, the CDR3 is TGTGCCAGCAGCCCCCGAGGACAAGCCGTGGCCGGAAACACCATATATTTT. Translating gives CASSPRGQAVAGNTIYF.

The CDR3: CASRGPPGGNQPQHF. The CDR3 nucleotides read TGTGCCAGCAGAGGCCCGCCAGGGGGAAATCAGCCCCAGCATTTT. The chain joins TRBV14 to TRBJ1-5, with 7 bases lining up with TRBD1. Germline V gene data show CDR1 as SGHDN and CDR2 as FVKESK. Losses at the gene ends were 6 bases for V and 4 bases for J; bases not matched to a gene: 9. This CDR3 region has 15 residues. Combining the CDR3 with reference TRBV14 and TRBJ1-5 gives the whole variable domain EAGVTQFPSHSVIEKGQTVTLRCDPISGHDNLYWYRRVMGKEIKFLLHFVKESKQDESGMPNNRFLAERTGGTYSTLKVQPAELEDSGVYFCASRGPPGGNQPQHFGDGTRLSIL.

This chain uses TRBV4-2 with TRBJ1-5; D perhaps matches TRBD1 (5 bases). Per the germline V gene, CDR1 is LGHNA and CDR2 is YNFKEQ. The CDR3 has 15 amino acids. Trimming stripped 0 bases from V and 7 bases from J, with 13 bases between. CDR3 in DNA: TGTGCCAGCAGCCAAGATATGGAAGGGGCACAGCCCCAGCATTTT. It encodes CASSQDMEGAQPQHF.

This chain links TRBV28 with TRBJ2-7, with D perhaps matching TRBD2 (6 bases). The V and J ends lost 11 bases and 3 bases respectively, with 20 bases between them. This CDR3 has 14 residues. Germline V gives CDR1 MDHEN, CDR2 SYDVKM. CDR3 sequence (DNA): TGTGCCTCTAAGGGGCAGGGAGGCCTCTACGAGCAGTACTTC. Amino acid sequence: CASKGQGGLYEQYF.

Here the CDR3 reads CASSRLTGDQPQHF. In DNA form, the CDR3 reads TGCGCCAGCAGCCGTTTGACAGGGGATCAGCCCCAGCATTTT. V is TRBV5-1 and J is TRBJ1-5; TRBD1 matches at 8 bases. The ends lost 4 bases at V and 5 bases at J; junction bases unmatched: 5. This CDR3 contains 14 residues. Germline CDR1 SGHRS, CDR2 YFSETQ.

The rearrangement joins TRBV7-8 to TRBJ1-1; no clear D gene. V was trimmed by 6 bases and J by 5 bases, leaving 13 bases between them. CDR1 SGHVS and CDR2 FQNEAQ come from the germline V gene. CDR3 size: 13 residues. The CDR3 DNA is TGTGCCAGCAGTCTAGAGGGTAGGACTGAAGCTTTCTTT. As protein: CASSLEGRTEAFF.

The V call is TRBV7-8, the J call TRBJ2-2, with D possibly being TRBD2 (5 bases). This CDR3 contains 14 residues. CDR1 and CDR2 (germline): SGHVS, FQNEAQ. The V gene lost 5 bases and the J gene lost 8 bases, with 15 bases spanning the gap. The CDR3 loop reads CASSPMTRGGELFF. The CDR3 DNA reads TGTGCCAGCAGCCCCATGACCCGGGGAGGGGAGCTGTTTTTT.

This chain links TRBV6-1 with TRBJ1-1; D gene uncertain. Trimming pared 0 bases from V and 11 bases from J, leaving 13 bases between. Germline V gene sequence: CDR1 MNHNS, CDR2 SASEGT. The CDR3 sequence is 13 residues long. CDR3: CASSEAPARRAFF. The CDR3, as DNA: TGTGCCAGCAGTGAAGCTCCCGCCCGGCGGGCTTTCTTT.

The rearrangement links TRBV4-1 to TRBJ2-7, with a tentative D call TRBD2 (5 bases). V was cut by 1 base and J by 4 bases, with 17 bases left in between. Germline assignment: CDR1 MGHRA and CDR2 YSYEKL. The CDR3 contains 16 residues. CDR3 loop: CASSQVSALGAYEQYF. The CDR3 nucleotides read TGCGCCAGCAGCCAAGTTAGCGCGCTTGGAGCATACGAGCAGTACTTC.

This chain uses TRBV10-1 with TRBJ2-7; D remains ambiguous. Germline CDR1 WNHNN, CDR2 SYGVQD (reference sequence). Trimming stripped 6 bases from V and 0 bases from J, with 6 bases between. This CDR3 spans 12 amino acids. This chain's CDR3 is CASSLSSYEQYF. The CDR3 nucleotides are TGCGCCAGCAGCCTCAGCTCCTACGAGCAGTACTTC.

As DNA, the CDR3 is TGTGCCAGCAGCTCCACTCCTCAAGGAGCTAACTATGGCTACACCTTC. Translation: CASSSTPQGANYGYTF. The chain is built from TRBV7-9 and TRBJ1-2; no reliable D call. The CDR3 extends over 16 amino acids. Trimming cost V 4 bases and J 0 bases, with 15 bases left between them. Germline values: CDR1 SEHNR, CDR2 FQNEAQ (reference sequence).

As concerns this clone: At one of its ends the junction is not consistent with the germline gene, which may arise from a read error. The J gene is TRBJ2-1, the V gene TRBV6-1; 10 positions match TRBD2. The CDR3 has 17 amino acids. Per germline, CDR1 MNHNS and CDR2 SASEGT. CDR3 coding DNA: TGTGCCAGCAGCGAAGGTAGCGGGGGGTCCAAATACAATGAGCAGTTCTTC. As protein: CASSEGSGGSKYNEQFF.

The chain has TRBV6-1 and TRBJ2-2; weak D call: TRBD1 (7 bases). V was trimmed by 2 bases and J by 6 bases, leaving 13 bases between them. The CDR3 sequence is 15 residues long. Germline values: CDR1 MNHNS, CDR2 SASEGT. DNA for the CDR3: TGTGCCAGCAGTGAACGACAGGGAGGAGCCGGGGAGCTGTTTTTT. It yields the protein CASSERQGGAGELFF.

The chain joins TRBV5-1 to TRBJ2-5, with 8 bases fitting TRBD1. Germline trimming cut 2 bases from V and 5 bases from J; bases unmatched to any gene: 5. This CDR3 comprises 14 residues. Germline CDR1 and CDR2: SGHRS and YFSETQ. CDR3 loop: CASSFGQGRETQYF. In nucleotides, the CDR3 is TGCGCCAGCAGCTTTGGACAGGGAAGGGAGACCCAGTACTTC.

The rearrangement uses TRBV2 and TRBJ2-7; 8 positions agree with TRBD1. V shed 2 bases, J shed 2 bases, and the junction held 5 bases outside the gene matches. CDR1 and CDR2 from the germline V gene are SNHLY and FYNNEI. CDR3 length: 15 residues. The CDR3, as DNA: TGTGCCAGCAGTGAAACAGGGGGGCCCACCTACGAGCAGTACTTC. Protein product: CASSETGGPTYEQYF.

The chain carries TRBV9 and TRBJ2-3, with 7 bases identical to TRBD2. The germline gives CDR1 SGDLS, CDR2 YYNGEE. The CDR3 has 15 amino acids. Trimming cost V 3 bases and J 4 bases; bases outside gene matches: 8. The CDR3 nucleotides read TGTGCCAGCAGCGGGGGAGGGGTGCGCCCAGATACGCAGTATTTT. Encoded protein: CASSGGGVRPDTQYF.

The chain is built from TRBV5-8 and TRBJ1-1; a weak D match, TRBD1 (6 bases). Trimming cost V 4 bases and J 5 bases, with 15 bases left between them. Germline values: CDR1 SGHTS, CDR2 YDEGEE. CDR3 size: 14 residues. The CDR3 sequence is CASSREQGSTEAFF. CDR3 nucleotide sequence: TGTGCCAGCAGCCGGGAACAGGGTTCTACTGAAGCTTTCTTT. The variable domain in full, with the rest retrieved from reference TRBV5-8 and TRBJ1-1, is EAGVTQSPTHLIKTRGQQATLRCSPISGHTSVYWYQQALGLGLQFLLWYDEGEERNRGNFPPRFSGRQFPNYSSELNVNALELEDSALYLCASSREQGSTEAFFGQGTRLTVV.

J is TRBJ1-5 and V is TRBV6-5; a possible D gene is TRBD1 (5 bases). CDR3 length equals 13 residues. The germline CDR1 and CDR2 sequences are MNHEY and SVGAGI. V gave up 4 bases and J gave up 2 bases, with 6 bases separating them. The CDR3 region is CASSWGGNQPQHF. As DNA, the CDR3 is TGTGCCAGCAGTTGGGGGGGCAATCAGCCCCAGCATTTT.

The chain has TRBV29-1 and TRBJ1-1, with unresolved D. CDR1 is SQVTM, CDR2 ANQGSEA, per germline. The CDR3 has 13 residues. Trimming left V 3 bases short and J 6 bases short, with 14 bases between. The CDR3 nucleotides are TGCAGCGTTGATCAGTCCGGGAGGGCTGAAGCTTTCTTT. The encoded protein is CSVDQSGRAEAFF.

V usage is TRBV28 and J usage is TRBJ1-3; D remains unclear. The germline V gene has CDR1 MDHEN and CDR2 SYDVKM. V was clipped by 0 bases and J by 0 bases, with 12 bases between them. This CDR3 contains 17 residues. CDR3 in DNA: TGTGCCAGCAGTTTATGGGGAGAGGGAGTCTCTGGAAACACCATATATTTT. Amino acid sequence: CASSLWGEGVSGNTIYF.

CDR3 residues: CASSPSAGGNIQYF. DNA for the CDR3: TGTGCCAGCAGCCCGTCGGCGGGGGGGAACATTCAGTACTTC. The rearrangement uses TRBV7-2 and TRBJ2-4, with TRBD2 matching over 9 bases. The V gene end was trimmed by 5 bases and the J gene end by 7 bases; junction bases not matched to a gene: 6. The CDR3 length is 14 residues. CDR1 and CDR2 (germline): SGHTA, FQGNSA.